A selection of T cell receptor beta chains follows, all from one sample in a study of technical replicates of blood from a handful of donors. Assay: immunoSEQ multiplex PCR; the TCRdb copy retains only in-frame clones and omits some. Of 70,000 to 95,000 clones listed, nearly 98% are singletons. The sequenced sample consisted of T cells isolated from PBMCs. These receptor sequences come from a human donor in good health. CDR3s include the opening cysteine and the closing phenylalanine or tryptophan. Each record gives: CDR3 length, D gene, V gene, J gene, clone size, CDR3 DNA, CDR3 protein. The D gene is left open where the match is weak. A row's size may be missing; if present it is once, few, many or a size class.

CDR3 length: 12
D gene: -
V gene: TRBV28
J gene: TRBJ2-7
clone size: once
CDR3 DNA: TGTGCCAGCACCAAGGACAGCCTTGGGCAGTACTTC
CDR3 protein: CASTKDSLGQYF

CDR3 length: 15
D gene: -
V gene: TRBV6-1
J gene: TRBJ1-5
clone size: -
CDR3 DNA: TGTGCCAGCAGCGAGACCCCGGCGGGCAATCAGCCCCAGCATTTT
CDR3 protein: CASSETPAGNQPQHF

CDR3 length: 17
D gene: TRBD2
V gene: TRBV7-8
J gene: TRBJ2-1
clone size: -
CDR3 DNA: TGTGCCAGCAGCTTAGCACTAGCGGGAAGTCAGGTCGATGAGCAGTTCTTC
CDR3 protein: CASSLALAGSQVDEQFF

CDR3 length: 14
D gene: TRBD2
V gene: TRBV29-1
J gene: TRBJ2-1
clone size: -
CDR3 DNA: TGCAGCTCTACTAGCGGGGACCCAACGAATGAGCAGTTCTTC
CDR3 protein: CSSTSGDPTNEQFF

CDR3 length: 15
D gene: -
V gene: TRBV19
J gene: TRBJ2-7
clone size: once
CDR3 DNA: TGTGCCAGTAGTATAGAGGCAGGTATACTCTACGAGCAGTACTTC
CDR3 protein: CASSIEAGILYEQYF

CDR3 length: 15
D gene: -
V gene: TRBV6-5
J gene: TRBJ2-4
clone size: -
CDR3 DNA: TGTGCCAGCAGTCCACAGGGATATGTCAAAAACATTCAGTACTTC
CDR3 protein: CASSPQGYVKNIQYF

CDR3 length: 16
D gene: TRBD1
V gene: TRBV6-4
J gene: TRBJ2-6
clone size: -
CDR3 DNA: TGTGCCAGCAGTGATCCCAGGGGGCCTGGGGCCAACGTCCTGACTTTC
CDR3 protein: CASSDPRGPGANVLTF

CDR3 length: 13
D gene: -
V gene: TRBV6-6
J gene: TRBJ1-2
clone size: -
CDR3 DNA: TGTGCCAGCAGTCCCGGGCAGGGCCATGGCTACACCTTC
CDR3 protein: CASSPGQGHGYTF

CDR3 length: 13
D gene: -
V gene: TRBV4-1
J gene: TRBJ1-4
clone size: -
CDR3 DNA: TGCGCCAGCAGCCAAGTAATTAATGAAAAACTGTTTTTT
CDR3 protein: CASSQVINEKLFF

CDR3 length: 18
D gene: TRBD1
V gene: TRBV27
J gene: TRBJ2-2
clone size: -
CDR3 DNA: TGTGCCAGCAGTTCCCTTTTCAGGACAGGGTCGAACACCGGGGAGCTGTTTTTT
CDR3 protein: CASSSLFRTGSNTGELFF

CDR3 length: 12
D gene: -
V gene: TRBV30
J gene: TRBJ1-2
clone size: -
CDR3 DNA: TGTGCCTGGTCAGGGAATAACTATGGCTACACCTTC
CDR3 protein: CAWSGNNYGYTF

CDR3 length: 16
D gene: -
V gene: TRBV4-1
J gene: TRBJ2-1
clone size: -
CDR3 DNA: TGCGCCAGCAGCCAAGATGCGGCGGGTGCCTACAATGAGCAGTTCTTC
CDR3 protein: CASSQDAAGAYNEQFF

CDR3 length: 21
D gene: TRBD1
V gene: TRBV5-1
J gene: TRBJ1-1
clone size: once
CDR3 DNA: TGCGCCAGCAGCCTGTCGGGGCTAGGGACAGGACTTTTAAGAAGGAACACTGAAGCTTTCTTT
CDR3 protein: CASSLSGLGTGLLRRNTEAFF

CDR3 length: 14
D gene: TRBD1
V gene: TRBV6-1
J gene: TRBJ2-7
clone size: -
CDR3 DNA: TGTGCCAGCATGTCGCCAGGGGGAGCGTACGAGCAGTACTTC
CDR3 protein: CASMSPGGAYEQYF

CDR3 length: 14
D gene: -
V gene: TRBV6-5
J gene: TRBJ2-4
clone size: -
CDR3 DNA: TGTGCCAGCAGTTACCGGGGAACCAAAAACATTCAGTACTTC
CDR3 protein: CASSYRGTKNIQYF

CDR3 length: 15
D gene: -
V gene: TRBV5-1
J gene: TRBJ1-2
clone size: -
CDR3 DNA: TGCGCCAGCAGCTCGGGGGTTGACGGACTCTATGGCTACACCTTC
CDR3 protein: CASSSGVDGLYGYTF

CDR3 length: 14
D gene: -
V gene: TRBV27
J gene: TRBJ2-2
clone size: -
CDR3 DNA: TGTGCCAGCAGTTTATGGGGGGATCCCGGGGAGCTGTTTTTT
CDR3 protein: CASSLWGDPGELFF

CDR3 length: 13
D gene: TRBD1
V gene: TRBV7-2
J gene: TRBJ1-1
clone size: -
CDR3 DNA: TGTGCCAGCAGCCGGGACAGGGGATCTGAAGCTTTCTTT
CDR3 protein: CASSRDRGSEAFF

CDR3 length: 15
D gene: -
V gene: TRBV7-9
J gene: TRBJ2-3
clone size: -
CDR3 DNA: TGTGCCAGCAGCTTCGAAACCACTTTCACAGATACGCAGTATTTT
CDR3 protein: CASSFETTFTDTQYF

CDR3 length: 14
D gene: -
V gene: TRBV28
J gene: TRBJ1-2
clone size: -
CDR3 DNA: TGTGCCAGCCGGGGGAGCGGTCTCCGATATGGCTACACCTTC
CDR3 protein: CASRGSGLRYGYTF

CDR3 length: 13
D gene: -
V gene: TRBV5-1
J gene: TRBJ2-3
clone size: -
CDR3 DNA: TGCGCCAGCAGCGGTACTAGCACAGATACGCAGTATTTT
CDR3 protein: CASSGTSTDTQYF

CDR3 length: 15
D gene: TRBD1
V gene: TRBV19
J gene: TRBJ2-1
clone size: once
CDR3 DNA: TGTGCCAGTAGTCTTACGAGGGGGCCGTACAATGAGCAGTTCTTC
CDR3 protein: CASSLTRGPYNEQFF

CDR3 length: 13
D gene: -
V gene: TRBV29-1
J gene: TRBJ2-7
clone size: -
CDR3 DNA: TGCAGCGGCCGCGGGACTGATACCTACGAGCAGTACTTC
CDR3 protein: CSGRGTDTYEQYF

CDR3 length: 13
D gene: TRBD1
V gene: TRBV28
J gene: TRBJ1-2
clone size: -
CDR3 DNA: TGTGCCAGCAGTGGGGACAGGGCCTATGGCTACACCTTC
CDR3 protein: CASSGDRAYGYTF

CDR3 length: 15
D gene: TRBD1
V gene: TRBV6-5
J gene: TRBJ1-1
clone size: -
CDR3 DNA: TGTGCCAGCAGCCAGGGACAGGGAAGGTTCGCTGAAGCTTTCTTT
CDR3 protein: CASSQGQGRFAEAFF

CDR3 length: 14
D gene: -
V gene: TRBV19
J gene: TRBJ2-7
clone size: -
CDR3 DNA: TGTGCCAGTAGTATATCCGACTACGGTTACGAGCAGTACTTC
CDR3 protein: CASSISDYGYEQYF

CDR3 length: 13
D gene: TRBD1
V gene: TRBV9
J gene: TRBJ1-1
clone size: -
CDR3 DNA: TGTGCCAGCAGCGACCCGGACAGGCCTGAAGCTTTCTTT
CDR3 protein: CASSDPDRPEAFF

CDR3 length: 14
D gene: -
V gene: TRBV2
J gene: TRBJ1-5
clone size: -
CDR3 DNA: TGTGCCAGCACGGTGGGCAGGGTTTATCAGCCCCAGCATTTT
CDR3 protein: CASTVGRVYQPQHF

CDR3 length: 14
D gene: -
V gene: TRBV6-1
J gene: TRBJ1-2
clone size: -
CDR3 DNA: TGTGCCAGCAGTGACCTAACAGGGTTTGAAGGCTACACCTTC
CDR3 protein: CASSDLTGFEGYTF

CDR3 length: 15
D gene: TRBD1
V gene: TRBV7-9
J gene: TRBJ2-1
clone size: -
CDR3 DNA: TGTGCCAGCAGTCCTACAGGGGGAGGAGACAATGAGCAGTTCTTC
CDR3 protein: CASSPTGGGDNEQFF

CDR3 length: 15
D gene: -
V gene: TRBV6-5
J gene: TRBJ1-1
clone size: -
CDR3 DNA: TGTGCCAGCAGCCCGACGTGGCCGGGGATCACTGAAGCTTTCTTT
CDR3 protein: CASSPTWPGITEAFF

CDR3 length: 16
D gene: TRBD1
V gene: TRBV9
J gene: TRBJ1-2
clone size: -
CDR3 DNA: TGTGCCAGCAGCTACACAGGGGGTGGCATTGCAGAGGGCTACACCTTC
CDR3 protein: CASSYTGGGIAEGYTF

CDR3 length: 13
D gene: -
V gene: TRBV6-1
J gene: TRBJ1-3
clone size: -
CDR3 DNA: TGTGCCAGCAAGAGCTCGAAAGGAAACACCATATATTTT
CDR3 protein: CASKSSKGNTIYF